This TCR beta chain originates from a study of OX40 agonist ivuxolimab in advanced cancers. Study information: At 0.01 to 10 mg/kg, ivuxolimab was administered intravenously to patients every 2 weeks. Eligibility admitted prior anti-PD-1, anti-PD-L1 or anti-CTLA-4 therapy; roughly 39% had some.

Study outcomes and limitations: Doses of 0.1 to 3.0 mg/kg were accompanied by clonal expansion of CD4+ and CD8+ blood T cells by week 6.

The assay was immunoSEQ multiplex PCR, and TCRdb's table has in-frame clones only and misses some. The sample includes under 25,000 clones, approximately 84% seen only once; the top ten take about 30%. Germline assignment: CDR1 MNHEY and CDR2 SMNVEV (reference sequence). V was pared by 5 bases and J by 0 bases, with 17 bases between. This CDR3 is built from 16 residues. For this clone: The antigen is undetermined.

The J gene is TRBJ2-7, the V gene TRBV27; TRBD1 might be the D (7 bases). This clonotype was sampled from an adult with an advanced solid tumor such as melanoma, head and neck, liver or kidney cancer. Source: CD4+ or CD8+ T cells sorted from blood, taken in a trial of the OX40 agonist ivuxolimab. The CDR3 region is CASSRGIRDSSYEQYF. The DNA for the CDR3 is TGTGCCAGCAGTCGGGGGATCCGGGACAGCTCCTACGAGCAGTACTTC.